A selection of T cell receptor beta chains follows, all from one sample in a study of Ad26.COV2.S vaccination and SARS-CoV-2 variants. Sequencing was performed with immunoSEQ multiplex PCR; in TCRdb, only in-frame clones are kept and a portion is missing. The table lists about 400,000 clones, approximately 92% of them singletons, with under 2% in the top ten. This material consisted of peripheral blood, taken in a trial of Ad26.COV2.S vaccine versus placebo. The receptor set was obtained from a person aged 18-65 years who received the Ad26.COV2.S COVID-19 vaccine or a placebo. CDR3s include the opening cysteine and the closing phenylalanine or tryptophan. Fields, in order: D gene, clone size, V gene, J gene, CDR3 DNA, CDR3 protein. A D gene is named only where the DNA matches it firmly. A clone size is listed for some rows: how often the clone was seen (once, few, many), or a class if it is expanded.

.	.	TRBV3-1/TRBV3-2	TRBJ2-7	TGTGCCAGCAGCCGCCAGGGAACTAGCCTTAGCTACGAGCAGTACTTC	CASSRQGTSLSYEQYF
.	.	TRBV11-2	TRBJ2-7	TGTGCCAGCAGCTACACCGTTTCCTACGAGCAGTACTTC	CASSYTVSYEQYF
TRBD1	.	TRBV19	TRBJ2-3	TGTGCCAGTAGTAGGGACAGGGCCGCAGATACGCAGTATTTT	CASSRDRAADTQYF
TRBD1	.	TRBV27	TRBJ2-2	TGTGCCAGCAGTTTTTTCGGGACAGGGTGGGGATCCGGGGAGCTGTTTTTT	CASSFFGTGWGSGELFF
.	once	TRBV6-5	TRBJ2-1	TGTGCCAGCTCACGCACTTACTCCTACAATGAGCAGTTCTTC	CASSRTYSYNEQFF
TRBD1	.	TRBV4-1	TRBJ1-5	TGCGCCAGCAGCCTACAGGGGGGGGGCAATCAGCCCCAGCATTTT	CASSLQGGGNQPQHF
TRBD1	.	TRBV19	TRBJ1-1	TGTGCCACCGAACAGGGGAGTTTGAACACTGAAGCTTTCTTT	CATEQGSLNTEAFF
.	once	TRBV27	TRBJ2-1	TGTGCCAGCAGTTTATCGCAGCGGAGCTCCTACAATGAGCAGTTCTTC	CASSLSQRSSYNEQFF
TRBD1	.	TRBV4-1	TRBJ1-1	TGCGCCAGCAGCCAGCCGGGACAGCGGTATATTGAAGCTTTCTTT	CASSQPGQRYIEAFF
TRBD2	once	TRBV4-1	TRBJ2-1	TGCGCCAGCAGACATCTAGCGGGGGGGAACAATGAGCAGTTCTTC	CASRHLAGGNNEQFF
.	.	TRBV2	TRBJ2-5	TGTGCCAGCAGTGATTCGGGGCATGCGACCCAGTACTTC	CASSDSGHATQYF
TRBD1	.	TRBV7-9	TRBJ1-4	TGTGCCAGCAGCTTAGTTACGGTGCCGACAGGGGCGTTTTATGAAAAACTGTTTTTT	CASSLVTVPTGAFYEKLFF
.	.	TRBV7-2	TRBJ2-7	TGTGCCAGCAGCTTAGCCCCTCAGGGAGCCTACGAGCAGTACTTC	CASSLAPQGAYEQYF
TRBD2	.	TRBV27	TRBJ2-1	TGTGCCAGCAGTTTACTAGCGGGGGACTTTAGTGAGCAGTTCTTC	CASSLLAGDFSEQFF
TRBD1	.	TRBV4-3	TRBJ2-2	TGCGCCAGCAGCCAAGGGACAGGGGATAACACCGGGGAGCTGTTTTTT	CASSQGTGDNTGELFF
.	.	TRBV7-2	TRBJ1-5	TGTGCCAGCAGCCCCCCGGGGGGGTTAGTAGATCAGCCCCAGCATTTT	CASSPPGGLVDQPQHF
.	.	TRBV19	TRBJ2-5	TGTGCCAGTAGTAGGGACGGTTCCCAAGAGACCCAGTACTTC	CASSRDGSQETQYF
.	.	TRBV13	TRBJ2-7	TGTGCCAGCAGCCCAAACAGGGCCTCCTACGAGCAGTACTTC	CASSPNRASYEQYF
.	.	TRBV12-2	TRBJ1-1	TGTGCAAGTCGCCCAGAAGAGACCCGGGGGACTGAAGCTTTCTTT	CASRPEETRGTEAFF
.	.	TRBV3-1/TRBV3-2	TRBJ2-1	TGTGCCAGCAGCCCGGGACTTCTTGACTCCTACAATGAGCAGTTCTTC	CASSPGLLDSYNEQFF
.	.	TRBV7-2	TRBJ1-6	TGTGCCAGCAGGCCCCCCGACAGACTTTATAATTCACCCCTCCACTTT	CASRPPDRLYNSPLHF
.	once	TRBV27	TRBJ1-2	TGTGCCAGCAGTTTCAAAACAGGGATAGGCAGTTATGGCTACACCTTC	CASSFKTGIGSYGYTF
.	.	TRBV5-1	TRBJ2-1	TGCGCCAGCAGCGGGGGGGCCCGATACAATGAGCAGTTCTTC	CASSGGARYNEQFF
.	.	TRBV28	TRBJ2-3	TGTGCCAGCAGCCCAGGGCTAGCAAGAGATACGCAGTATTTT	CASSPGLARDTQYF
.	once	TRBV9	TRBJ1-3	TGTGCCAGCAGCGTAGCTCAGCAGAGCTCTGGAAACACCATATATTTT	CASSVAQQSSGNTIYF
.	once	TRBV4-1	TRBJ2-2	TGCGCCAGCAGTCCGCTAGGTAGCCTCGCCGGGGAGCTGTTTTTT	CASSPLGSLAGELFF
.	.	TRBV3-1/TRBV3-2	TRBJ2-7	TGTGCCAGCAGCCAAGAGCGAGGGGAGGCCTCCGAGCAGTACTTC	CASSQERGEASEQYF
.	.	TRBV27	TRBJ2-7	TGTGCCAGCAGTCCCCCGGGCGGGTTCTCCTACGAGCAGTACTTC	CASSPPGGFSYEQYF
.	once	TRBV3-1/TRBV3-2	TRBJ2-2	TGTGCCAGCAGCCAACCGCGGGGTGACACCGGGGAGCTGTTTTTT	CASSQPRGDTGELFF
TRBD1	.	TRBV19	TRBJ2-1	TGTGCCAGTAGTATAGAGGGACAGGGAAGCTACAATGAGCAGTTCTTC	CASSIEGQGSYNEQFF
.	.	TRBV3-1/TRBV3-2	TRBJ2-5	TGTGCCAGCAGCCAAGATCCTACACAAGAGACCCAGTACTTC	CASSQDPTQETQYF
.	.	TRBV6-2/TRBV6-3	TRBJ2-7	TGTGCCAGCAGTTACACGGGGCCCTACGAGCAGTACTTC	CASSYTGPYEQYF
.	.	TRBV19	TRBJ1-2	TGTGCCAGTAACAAGCCGGGGACCCGAGCGGCTAACTATGGCTACACCTTC	CASNKPGTRAANYGYTF
.	.	TRBV5-5	TRBJ1-1	TGTGCCAGCAGCTTGGCCGGTCTGGAGACCCCAGCTTTCTTT	CASSLAGLETPAFF
TRBD1	.	TRBV7-2	TRBJ2-5	TGTGCCAGCAGCTTTGGACCCGGGACAGGGGAGGAGACCCAGTACTTC	CASSFGPGTGEETQYF
.	once	TRBV5-6	TRBJ1-4	TGTGCCAGTCAAACCCGGGGATTTAATGAAAAACTGTTTTTT	CASQTRGFNEKLFF
TRBD1	.	TRBV6-6	TRBJ1-2	TGTGCCAGCGCTAGAACAGGGGGCGGAGTCTATGGCTACACCTTC	CASARTGGGVYGYTF
TRBD1	.	TRBV19	TRBJ2-7	TGTGCCAGTAGTATCACAGGGGACTACGAGCAGTACTTC	CASSITGDYEQYF
.	.	TRBV7-2	TRBJ1-2	TGTGCCAGCAGCTCCAGGGGTAGTAGCGGCTACACCTTC	CASSSRGSSGYTF
TRBD1	.	TRBV11-2	TRBJ2-3	TGTGCCAGCAGCTTAGTTGGCAGGGGGCTTTCAGATACGCAGTATTTT	CASSLVGRGLSDTQYF
TRBD1	.	TRBV6-5	TRBJ1-1	TGTGCCAGCAGTTATACCAGGGGGCTGGGGACTGAAGCTTTCTTT	CASSYTRGLGTEAFF
.	.	TRBV7-8	TRBJ1-5	TGTGCCAGCAGCTTCACAGACCTCCCGGGGCAGCCCCAGCATTTT	CASSFTDLPGQPQHF
TRBD2	.	TRBV5-1	TRBJ2-7	TGCGCCAGCAGCTTGGCAACGGAACTAGCGGGGTACGAGCAGTACTTC	CASSLATELAGYEQYF